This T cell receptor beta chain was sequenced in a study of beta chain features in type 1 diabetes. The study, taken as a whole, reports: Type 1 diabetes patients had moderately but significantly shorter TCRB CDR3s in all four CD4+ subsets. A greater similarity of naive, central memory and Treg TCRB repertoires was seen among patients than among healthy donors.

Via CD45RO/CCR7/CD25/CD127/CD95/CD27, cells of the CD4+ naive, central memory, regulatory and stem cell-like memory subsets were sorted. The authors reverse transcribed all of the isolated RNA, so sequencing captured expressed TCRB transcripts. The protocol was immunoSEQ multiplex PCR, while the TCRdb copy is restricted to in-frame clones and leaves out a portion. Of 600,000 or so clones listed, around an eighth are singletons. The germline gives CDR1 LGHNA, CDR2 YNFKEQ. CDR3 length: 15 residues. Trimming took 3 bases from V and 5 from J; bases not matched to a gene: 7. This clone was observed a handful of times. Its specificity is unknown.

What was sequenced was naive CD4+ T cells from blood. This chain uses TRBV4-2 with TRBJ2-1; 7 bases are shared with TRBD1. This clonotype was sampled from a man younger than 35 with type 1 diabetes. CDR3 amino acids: CASSQSGTANNEQFF. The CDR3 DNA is TGTGCCAGCAGCCAGTCCGGGACAGCCAACAATGAGCAGTTCTTC.